The 23 T cell receptor beta chains reported below all come from one sample, sequenced in a study of cytomegalovirus exposure and HLA in healthy donors. The PCR employed 60 Vbeta primers together with 13 Jbeta primers. Data came from immunoSEQ multiplex PCR; TCRdb stores just in-frame clones and leaves some out. The sample lists some 180,000 clones, around 80% occurring once. The sample consisted of PBMCs. These receptors were taken from a man between 18 and 35 years old in good health and CMV-seronegative.

The gene calls are TRBV12-2 and TRBJ2-1; TRBD2 is the table's D call, not checked against the DNA. TRBV12-2 is a pseudogene. The CDR3 runs 18 residues. CDR3 in amino acids: CASRLVGLPRSSYNEQFF. In DNA, the CDR3 is TGTGCAAGTCGCTTAGTCGGACTACCGAGAAGCTCCTACAATGAGCAGTTCTTC.

Concerning this clone itself: Additional DNA sequences in this sample encode the identical CDR3. The J gene is TRBJ2-5, the V gene TRBV7-9; D might be TRBD2 (5 bases). The CDR3 extends over 15 amino acids. The germline V gene encodes CDR1 SEHNR and CDR2 FQNEAQ (reference sequence). Trimming took off 1 base at V and 1 base at J, with 10 bases between the two ends. As DNA, the CDR3 is TGTGCCAGCAGCTTAGGAGCCGGGGTCCAAGAGACCCAGTACTTC. It yields the protein CASSLGAGVQETQYF. The entire variable domain, with the rest obtained from reference TRBV7-9 and TRBJ2-5, is as follows: DTGVSQNPRHKITKRGQNVTFRCDPISEHNRLYWYRQTLGQGPEFLTYFQNEAQLEKSRLLSDRFSAERPKGSFSTLEIQRTEQGDSAMYLCASSLGAGVQETQYFGPGTRLLVL.

This clone showed up just once. The gene calls are TRBV7-8 and TRBJ2-1; 7 bases map to TRBD2. The junction had 12 bases not matched to a gene; V was cut back by 2 bases and J by 8 bases. Germline V gives CDR1 SGHVS, CDR2 FQNEAQ. The CDR3 is made up of 16 amino acids. The CDR3 DNA reads as TGTGCCAGCAGCTTACCACCAGCCTCTGGGGGGGATGAGCAGTTCTTC. Translating gives CASSLPPASGGDEQFF.

The chain joins TRBV7-2 to TRBJ2-5; D is undetermined. From germline, CDR1 is SGHTA and CDR2 FQGNSA. The V end was cut by 3 bases, the J end by 2 bases, with 13 bases between. This CDR3 is 15 amino acids long. CDR3 region: CASSFKTAGQETQYF. CDR3 sequence (DNA): TGTGCCAGCAGCTTCAAAACTGCAGGACAAGAGACCCAGTACTTC.

The chain recombines TRBV7-2 with TRBJ2-6, with D perhaps TRBD1 (6 bases). The CDR3 spans 17 residues. Trimming shortened V by 2 bases and J by 1 base, and 12 bases separated the two germline ends. The V gene's germline CDR1 is SGHTA and CDR2 FQGNSA. CDR3 DNA: TGTGCCAGCAGCTTACTAAACAGGGTTTCTGGGGCCAACGTCCTGACTTTC. Protein: CASSLLNRVSGANVLTF.

The V gene is TRBV5-5, the J gene TRBJ2-5; 8 bases line up with TRBD2. The V gene end was trimmed by 1 base and the J gene end by 5 bases; junction bases not matched to a gene: 7. This CDR3 contains 15 residues. The germline V gene has CDR1 SGHKS and CDR2 YYEKEE (reference sequence). CDR3 nucleotides: TGTGCCAGCAGCTTGTCGGCTAGCGGGTTGGAGACCCAGTACTTC. This encodes CASSLSASGLETQYF.

The chain is built from TRBV18 and TRBJ1-1, with D possibly matching TRBD1 (6 bases). This CDR3 contains 15 residues. Trimming shortened V by 2 bases and J by 4 bases, and 14 bases separated the two germline ends. Per germline, CDR1 KGHSH and CDR2 LQKENI. The CDR3 nucleotides read TGTGCCAGCTCACCAAAGAGCACCAGGGGCACTGAAGCTTTCTTT. Translation gives CASSPKSTRGTEAFF.

This sequence joins TRBV25-1 and TRBJ2-1, with D uncertain. Germline V CDR1 and CDR2: MGHDK, SYGVNS. CDR3 length: 13 residues. V lost 6 bases and J 0 bases, leaving 6 bases between the germline ends. The CDR3 region is CASRALSYNEQFF. CDR3 nucleotide sequence: TGTGCCAGCAGGGCTCTCTCCTACAATGAGCAGTTCTTC.

The chain combines TRBV18 with TRBJ2-7, with 7 bases aligning to TRBD2. The germline V gene has CDR1 KGHSH and CDR2 LQKENI. Unmatched junction bases numbered 5, after V lost 3 bases and J lost 6 bases. The CDR3 has 13 amino acids. CDR3 nucleotide sequence: TGTGCCAGCTCACCGGCGGCGGGGGTCGAGCAGTACTTC. Amino acids: CASSPAAGVEQYF.

This clone was found once. The genes are TRBV4-3 and TRBJ1-1; no clear D. The CDR3 consists of 16 residues. Germline CDR1 and CDR2: LGHNA and YSLEER. The V gene lost 3 bases and the J gene lost 4 bases, with 18 bases spanning the gap. The CDR3 DNA sequence: TGCGCCAGCAGCCAGACAAGACCAGAACGGATCACTGAAGCTTTCTTT. It encodes CASSQTRPERITEAFF.

V is TRBV7-2 and J is TRBJ2-7; weak D call: TRBD2 (6 bases). The germline V and J ends were trimmed by 1 base and 7 bases, with 20 bases remaining between them. This CDR3 is built from 16 residues. Germline V gene data show CDR1 as SGHTA and CDR2 as FQGNSA. This CDR3 reads CASSLVPIGLREEQYF. The CDR3 nucleotides are TGTGCCAGCAGCTTAGTCCCCATAGGTCTTCGGGAGGAGCAGTACTTC.

J is TRBJ2-1 and V is TRBV7-2; tentatively, D is TRBD2 (6 bases). Germline V gives CDR1 SGHTA, CDR2 FQGNSA. The CDR3 is 16 amino acids. V shed 3 bases and J shed 0 bases, with 12 bases lying between them. CDR3 loop: CASSFNYGSSYNEQFF. CDR3 coding DNA: TGTGCCAGCAGCTTCAATTACGGGAGCTCCTACAATGAGCAGTTCTTC. Complete variable domain (other parts from reference TRBV7-2 and TRBJ2-1): GAGVSQSPSNKVTEKGKDVELRCDPISGHTALYWYRQSLGQGLEFLIYFQGNSAPDKSGLPSDRFSAERTGGSVSTLTIQRTQQEDSAVYLCASSFNYGSSYNEQFFGPGTRLTVL.

V usage is TRBV30 and J usage is TRBJ2-2; 9 bases fit TRBD1. The CDR3 has 15 amino acids. The junction had 9 bases not matched to a gene; V was cut back by 3 bases and J by 7 bases. Per germline, CDR1 GTSNPN and CDR2 SVGIG (reference sequence). CDR3 coding DNA: TGTGCCTGGAGCCTGGGACAGGGACTTGTCGGGGAGCTGTTTTTT. It is translated as CAWSLGQGLVGELFF.

This chain uses TRBV6-6 with TRBJ1-5, with 10 positions matching TRBD1. Losses at the gene ends were 6 bases for V and 7 bases for J; bases not matched to a gene: 12. Germline-derived CDR1 and CDR2 are MNHNY and SVGAGI (reference sequence). The CDR3 contains 16 residues. Here the CDR3 DNA reads TGTGCCAGCAGCCTTCGACAGGGGGCCGCCGTACAGCCCCAGCATTTT. Amino acid sequence: CASSLRQGAAVQPQHF.

The DNA of the CDR3 is TGTGCCAGCAGCTTGCGGGTAGCCTGGGGGGCAGATACGCAGTATTTT. Translating gives CASSLRVAWGADTQYF. This rearrangement joins TRBV5-4 to TRBJ2-3, with D possibly matching TRBD2 (6 bases). Germline-derived CDR1 and CDR2 are SGHNT and YYREEE (reference sequence). The V end lost 1 base, the J end lost 4 bases, and 16 bases lay between the germline ends. CDR3 length: 16 amino acids.

The chain joins TRBV7-9 to TRBJ2-1; 7 bases are a match to TRBD1. This CDR3 has 12 amino acids. V was pared by 11 bases and J by 8 bases, with 9 bases of the junction left unmatched. Germline CDR1 SEHNR, CDR2 FQNEAQ (reference sequence). The CDR3 sequence: CAGNPQGDEQFF. DNA for the CDR3: TGTGCCGGAAACCCCCAGGGGGATGAGCAGTTCTTC. Based on the CDR3 plus reference TRBV7-9 and TRBJ2-1, the full variable domain is DTGVSQNPRHKITKRGQNVTFRCDPISEHNRLYWYRQTLGQGPEFLTYFQNEAQLEKSRLLSDRFSAERPKGSFSTLEIQRTEQGDSAMYLCAGNPQGDEQFFGPGTRLTVL.

The gene calls are TRBV9 and TRBJ2-5; TRBD2 matches 10 bases. The V gene's germline CDR1 is SGDLS and CDR2 YYNGEE. Trimming at V came to 3 bases and at J to 0 bases, leaving 5 bases not matched to a gene. The CDR3 runs to 16 residues. The CDR3 protein is CASSGPGLAYQETQYF. For the CDR3, the DNA is TGTGCCAGCAGCGGACCGGGACTAGCGTACCAAGAGACCCAGTACTTC.

The V gene is TRBV5-1, the J gene TRBJ2-1; D may be TRBD2 (7 bases). CDR1 is SGHRS, CDR2 YFSETQ, per germline. V lost 1 base to trimming and J lost 1 base, with 12 bases between them. This CDR3 has 16 residues. The CDR3: CASSLRGAGSYNEQFF. DNA of the CDR3: TGCGCCAGCAGCTTGCGGGGGGCCGGTTCCTACAATGAGCAGTTCTTC. Using reference TRBV5-1 and TRBJ2-1 for the parts outside the CDR3, the full variable domain is KAGVTQTPRYLIKTRGQQVTLSCSPISGHRSVSWYQQTPGQGLQFLFEYFSETQRNKGNFPGRFSGRQFSNSRSEMNVSTLELGDSALYLCASSLRGAGSYNEQFFGPGTRLTVL.

This chain uses TRBV27 with TRBJ1-5; the D gene is possibly TRBD1 (5 bases). Looked up from germline, CDR1 is MNHEY and CDR2 is SMNVEV (reference sequence). V lost 10 bases and J lost 9, with 22 bases in between. The CDR3 contains 14 residues. DNA of the CDR3: TGTGCCACCCTGCCCCCAGGGCATGTTGGGCCCCAGCATTTT. Protein product: CATLPPGHVGPQHF.

The chain couples TRBV9 to TRBJ1-4; 10 positions match TRBD1. The CDR3 is made up of 15 amino acids. Losses at the gene ends were 3 bases for V and 5 bases for J; bases not matched to a gene: 4. Germline values: CDR1 SGDLS, CDR2 YYNGEE. In DNA, the CDR3 is TGTGCCAGCAGCGAGGGACAGGGGTGGAATGAAAAACTGTTTTTT. Amino acids: CASSEGQGWNEKLFF.

The rearrangement uses TRBV7-2 and TRBJ2-7; the match to TRBD1 covers 9 bases. The CDR3 loop spans 16 amino acids. Germline CDR1 reads SGHTA; CDR2 reads FQGNSA. With V trimmed by 5 bases and J by 7 bases, 15 bases remained unmatched. CDR3 coding DNA: TGTGCCAGCAGCCTTACCTCCGGGACAGGGTCCGGTGAGCAGTACTTC. Amino acid sequence: CASSLTSGTGSGEQYF.

This clone was found once. The chain has TRBV4-1 and TRBJ2-3; the match to TRBD2 covers 8 bases. Germline V CDR1 and CDR2: MGHRA, YSYEKL. V trimming: 3 bases; J trimming: 1 base; junction bases outside the gene matches: 6. The CDR3 extends over 16 amino acids. The CDR3 DNA follows: TGCGCCAGCAGCCAGTCTGCGGGGGGCCGCACAGATACGCAGTATTTT. Encoded protein: CASSQSAGGRTDTQYF.

This clone appeared a single time. V usage is TRBV19 and J usage is TRBJ1-2; D possibly corresponds to TRBD1 (5 bases). Germline lookup yields CDR1 LNHDA and CDR2 SQIVND (reference sequence). The V and J ends lost 6 bases and 6 bases respectively, with 17 bases between them. This CDR3 contains 14 residues. The DNA of the CDR3 is TGTGCCAGTAGACATCTTGGGCAGACAGATGGCTACACCTTC. Amino acids: CASRHLGQTDGYTF.